The 16 T cell receptor beta chains presented below share a single source sample, sequenced in a study of T cells in Graves' hyperthyroidism and ophthalmopathy. Amplification of TCR beta CDR3 regions used RNA as the template. The study used the HTBI primer set for a first-round RT-PCR of the TCR CDR3. MiXCR, applied by TCRdb to the multiplex PCR reads, yields one record per CDR3 protein. In the table there are 530,000 or so distinct CDR3 sequences, around a quarter of which are singletons. The sample was blood. These receptors were taken from a woman between 25 and 40 years old with Graves' ophthalmopathy.

This clonotype occurred many times. The V call is TRBV5-8, the J call TRBJ1-1, with D maybe TRBD1 (6 bases). The CDR3 consists of 15 residues. The ends were cut back, 5 bases at V and 4 bases at J, with 18 bases in the middle. Germline CDR1 and CDR2: SGHTS and YDEGEE. The CDR3 here is CASRWVGTGSTEAFF. CDR3 sequence (DNA): TGTGCCAGCAGGTGGGTTGGAACAGGGAGCACTGAAGCTTTCTTT.

Ten or more counts support this clonotype. The gene calls are TRBV12-3 or TRBV12-4 and TRBJ1-1; 9 bases map to TRBD1. The CDR3 has 14 residues. With 6 bases clipped from V and 6 bases from J, the junction kept 8 bases outside the gene matches. The DNA for the CDR3 is TGTGCCAGCAGACCCGGGACAGGGCTCGCTGAAGCTTTCTTT. This sequence encodes CASRPGTGLAEAFF.

The rearrangement joins TRBV27 to TRBJ2-7; 10 nucleotides align to TRBD1. The V gene end was trimmed by 1 base and the J gene end by 3 bases; junction bases not matched to a gene: 9. From germline, CDR1 is MNHEY and CDR2 SMNVEV (reference sequence). This CDR3 is built from 17 residues. The CDR3 reads CASSLYGGQGLFYEQYF. The CDR3 DNA follows: TGTGCCAGCAGTTTATACGGGGGACAGGGGCTTTTCTACGAGCAGTACTTC.

This clonotype was detected ten times or more. This chain joins TRBV6-2 or TRBV6-3 and TRBJ2-5; D remains ambiguous. Trimming cost V 0 bases and J 5 bases, with 16 bases left between them. The CDR3 has 16 amino acids. Germline values: CDR1 MNHEY, CDR2 SVGEGT. This CDR3 is CASSYSSLAARETQYF. The CDR3 nucleotides read TGTGCCAGCAGTTACTCGAGTTTGGCGGCTCGGGAGACCCAGTACTTC.

This clonotype was observed at least ten times. The chain has TRBV9 and TRBJ2-6; D is uncertain. Germline values: CDR1 SGDLS, CDR2 YYNGEE. The CDR3 has 19 amino acids. The ends were cut back, 4 bases at V and 0 bases at J, with 20 bases in the middle. The CDR3 sequence: CASSKSSGISPSGANVLTF. DNA of the CDR3: TGTGCCAGCAGCAAAAGCAGTGGTATTTCCCCCTCTGGGGCCAACGTCCTGACTTTC. Filled out from reference TRBV9 and TRBJ2-6, the complete variable domain reads DSGVTQTPKHLITATGQRVTLRCSPRSGDLSVYWYQQSLDQGLQFLIQYYNGEERAKGNILERFSAQQFPDLHSELNLSSLELGDSALYFCASSKSSGISPSGANVLTFGAGSRLTVL.

This clonotype was counted many times. V and J are TRBV24-1 and TRBJ2-2, with TRBD2 identical over 7 bases. Germline CDR1 reads KGHDR; CDR2 reads SFDVKD. This CDR3 region has 16 residues. After removal of 2 bases from V and 3 bases from J, the junction contained 5 bases not matched to a gene. CDR3 nucleotide sequence: TGTGCCACCAGTGATTCACAGCGGGGAGACACCGGGGAGCTGTTTTTT. It specifies CATSDSQRGDTGELFF.

Many counts were recorded for this clonotype. The chain has TRBV20-1 and TRBJ2-5, with no clear D. V was shortened by 1 base and J by 7 bases, with 19 bases between the two germline ends. Germline CDR1 is DFQATT and CDR2 is SNEGSKA (reference sequence). This CDR3 comprises 15 residues. The DNA of the CDR3 is TGCAGTGCTAGAGCTACCCCCCAGTTCGTCTCGACCCAGTACTTC. The encoded protein is CSARATPQFVSTQYF.

This clonotype was observed a handful of times. The chain combines TRBV5-1 with TRBJ2-5; D tentatively reads TRBD1 or TRBD2 (5 bases each). CDR3 length: 15 amino acids. Germline V gene sequence: CDR1 SGHRS, CDR2 YFSETQ. Trimming pared 6 bases from V and 0 bases from J, leaving 15 bases between. The CDR3 nucleotides read TGCGCCAGCACCTCGGGGACGGGTAACCAAGAGACCCAGTACTTC. Its protein product is CASTSGTGNQETQYF.

This clonotype was observed a few times. The rearrangement uses TRBV6-1 and TRBJ1-1; TRBD1 matches 8 bases. The CDR3 sequence is 15 residues long. Germline trimming cut 6 bases from V and 5 bases from J; bases unmatched to any gene: 11. Germline V gives CDR1 MNHNS, CDR2 SASEGT. The CDR3 loop reads CASSLSGQGATEAFF. In nucleotides, the CDR3 is TGTGCCAGCAGCCTAAGTGGACAGGGAGCTACTGAAGCTTTCTTT.

The chain joins TRBV5-1 to TRBJ1-2; 7 bases map to TRBD1. Germline V gene sequence: CDR1 SGHRS, CDR2 YFSETQ. Trimming at V came to 1 base and at J to 6 bases, leaving 18 bases not matched to a gene. The CDR3 consists of 18 residues. The DNA for the CDR3 is TGCGCCAGCAGCTTGACCGCAAACCCTTTAAGACAGGGCGATGGCTACACCTTC. Its translation is CASSLTANPLRQGDGYTF.

The table lists this clonotype with many counts. V usage is TRBV12-3 or TRBV12-4 and J usage is TRBJ1-2; D unresolved. The ends were cut back, 3 bases at V and 2 bases at J, with 10 bases in the middle. The CDR3 loop spans 14 amino acids. The CDR3 is CASSLRNFNYGYTF. The DNA for the CDR3 is TGTGCCAGCAGTTTGAGGAATTTCAACTATGGCTACACCTTC.

This clonotype was seen at least ten times. The CDR3 DNA reads as TGTGCCAGCAGGTGGGGGAGATCGCCTTGGGGCTACACCTTC. This sequence encodes CASRWGRSPWGYTF. The chain is built from TRBV6-5 and TRBJ1-2; possibly TRBD1 for D (5 bases). The germline CDR1 and CDR2 sequences are MNHEY and SVGAGI. The V end lost 6 bases, the J end lost 8 bases, and 19 bases lay between the germline ends. The CDR3 extends over 14 amino acids.

In this sample, this clonotype turned up many times. The gene calls are TRBV28 and TRBJ1-2, with D tentatively TRBD1 (5 bases). The germline V gene has CDR1 MDHEN and CDR2 SYDVKM. This CDR3 comprises 12 residues. Trimming removed 5 bases from V and 5 bases from J, with 9 bases in between. The CDR3 DNA is TGTGCCAGCAGTGGGGCTGCTTATGGCTACACCTTC. Protein product: CASSGAAYGYTF.

The chain employs TRBV20-1 and TRBJ1-1; tentatively, D is TRBD1 (5 bases). CDR1 and CDR2 from the germline V gene are DFQATT and SNEGSKA (reference sequence). The V and J ends lost 8 bases and 0 bases respectively, with 13 bases between them. This CDR3 contains 13 residues. The CDR3 nucleotides read TGCAGTCCTAAGCAGGGAATGAACACTGAAGCTTTCTTT. Its protein is CSPKQGMNTEAFF.

V usage is TRBV5-1 and J usage is TRBJ1-1, with no clear D. This CDR3 comprises 15 residues. V was cut by 7 bases and J by 1 base, with 17 bases left in between. CDR1 is SGHRS and CDR2 is YFSETQ in the germline V gene. The CDR3 protein is CASQASSSGNTEAFF. The DNA of the CDR3 is TGCGCCAGCCAAGCCTCCTCTTCGGGGAACACTGAAGCTTTCTTT.

The sample holds a few counts of this clonotype. V gene TRBV4-1 combines with J gene TRBJ1-5; D ambiguous. Between the trimmed V and J ends, which lost 1 base and 0 bases, there was a span of 7 bases. The CDR3 runs to 15 residues. Germline assignment: CDR1 MGHRA and CDR2 YSYEKL. CDR3 loop: CASSQAEYSNQPQHF. The DNA of the CDR3 is TGCGCCAGCAGCCAAGCGGAGTATAGCAATCAGCCCCAGCATTTT.